The next 30 T cell receptor beta chains were all read from a single sample in a study of a mutant IDH1 vaccine in newly diagnosed glioma. Their antigens are not known. Some clones are missing from TCRdb's copy, which holds only in-frame ones; the method was immunoSEQ multiplex PCR. The sample includes some 120,000 clones, roughly 75% seen only once; the top ten take 4.5% to 6%. Time point defined: week 11, during vaccination. All doses held 300 ug of mutant IDH1 20-mer peptide, with topical imiquimod. The sample here was PBMCs, taken from a glioma patient whose treatment included an IDH1 peptide vaccine. These receptors were obtained from a man aged 35-49 years with glioma.

This chain links TRBV19 with TRBJ2-5; weak D call: TRBD2 (6 bases). The germline V and J ends were trimmed by 3 bases and 2 bases, with 13 bases remaining between them. Germline V gene sequence: CDR1 LNHDA, CDR2 SQIVND (reference sequence). This CDR3 has 15 residues. CDR3 nucleotide sequence: TGTGCCAGTAGTATGGCGGGGAGCGGACAAGAGACCCAGTACTTC. Protein: CASSMAGSGQETQYF.

V usage is TRBV19 and J usage is TRBJ1-3, with a weak D call TRBD1 (6 bases). The CDR3 totals 17 residues. Germline V gene data show CDR1 as LNHDA and CDR2 as SQIVND (reference sequence). Deletions cut 5 bases from V and 0 bases from J, with 17 bases between. DNA of the CDR3: TGTGCCAGTAGTTCTGGGGGGGGCAGCCTCTCTGGAAACACCATATATTTT. Its translation is CASSSGGGSLSGNTIYF.

The V and J genes are TRBV5-1 and TRBJ1-5; unclear D gene. The CDR3 totals 14 residues. The germline V gene encodes CDR1 SGHRS and CDR2 YFSETQ. V lost 0 bases to trimming and J lost 1 base, with 5 bases between them. CDR3 amino acids: CASSLEPSNQPQHF. CDR3 DNA sequence: TGCGCCAGCAGCTTGGAACCGAGCAATCAGCCCCAGCATTTT.

This chain uses TRBV6-1 with TRBJ1-6; a possible D gene is TRBD1 (5 bases). Germline-derived CDR1 and CDR2 are MNHNS and SASEGT. The CDR3 is made up of 14 amino acids. Trimming shortened V by 4 bases and J by 7 bases, and 11 bases separated the two germline ends. CDR3 in amino acids: CASSVRQQNSPLHF. For the CDR3, the DNA is TGTGCCAGCAGTGTAAGACAGCAGAATTCACCCCTCCACTTT.

This chain joins TRBV6-5 and TRBJ2-2; D is perhaps TRBD1 (5 bases). Trimming took 6 bases from V and 2 from J, leaving 7 bases between them. Germline V gives CDR1 MNHEY, CDR2 SVGAGI. The CDR3 has 13 residues. The CDR3 reads CASRGPNTGELFF. The CDR3 bases are TGTGCCAGCAGGGGGCCCAACACCGGGGAGCTGTTTTTT.

This clone has only one observation. The chain has TRBV6-5 and TRBJ2-1; D is possibly TRBD1 (5 bases). V was pared by 2 bases and J by 4 bases, with 9 bases between. The CDR3 covers 14 residues. From germline, CDR1 is MNHEY and CDR2 SVGAGI. The CDR3 region is CASSYGREYNEQFF. The CDR3 DNA follows: TGTGCCAGCAGTTACGGCAGGGAATACAATGAGCAGTTCTTC.

CDR3 sequence: CASRGTAYGYTF. DNA of the CDR3: TGTGCCAGCAGGGGGACAGCTTATGGCTACACCTTC. The V and J genes are TRBV27 and TRBJ1-2; 7 bases are a match to TRBD1. The CDR3 extends over 12 amino acids. The V gene's germline CDR1 is MNHEY and CDR2 SMNVEV (reference sequence). V dropped 6 bases and J dropped 5; count of bases not matched to a gene: 3.

Only one count was recorded for this clone. Other DNA sequences of this sample code for an identical CDR3. This chain joins TRBV5-1 and TRBJ2-5; a possible D gene is TRBD2 (6 bases). Trimming took 2 bases from V and 5 from J, leaving 10 bases between them. The CDR3 has 13 residues. Germline V gene lookup returns CDR1 SGHRS and CDR2 YFSETQ. CDR3 coding DNA: TGCGCCAGCAGCTTCTCCGGGAGTGAGACCCAGTACTTC. Amino acids: CASSFSGSETQYF.

The V gene is TRBV6-5, the J gene TRBJ2-7; 8 bases line up with TRBD2. Germline CDR1 and CDR2: MNHEY and SVGAGI. V was pared by 4 bases and J by 1 base, with 3 bases of the junction left unmatched. The CDR3 extends over 14 amino acids. The CDR3 is CASSSGLESYEQYF. The CDR3 bases are TGTGCCAGCAGTTCGGGACTAGAGTCCTACGAGCAGTACTTC.

This chain connects TRBV11-1 to TRBJ2-7, with D uncertain. From germline, CDR1 is SGHAT and CDR2 FQDESV (reference sequence). The CDR3 runs 14 residues. The V and J ends lost 4 bases and 0 bases respectively, with 10 bases between them. Written as DNA, the CDR3 is TGTGCCAGCAGCTCCCAACGGAGCTCCTACGAGCAGTACTTC. Translation: CASSSQRSSYEQYF.

The rearrangement links TRBV6-5 to TRBJ2-1; possibly TRBD2 for D (5 bases). In germline, CDR1 is MNHEY, CDR2 SVGAGI. The V and J ends lost 3 bases and 8 bases respectively, with 14 bases between them. The CDR3 consists of 14 residues. The CDR3 region is CASSYVAPGYEQFF. As DNA, the CDR3 is TGTGCCAGCAGTTATGTCGCGCCGGGGTATGAGCAGTTCTTC.

This clone was detected only once. The V and J genes are TRBV2 and TRBJ2-5; no definite D call. CDR1 and CDR2 (germline): SNHLY, FYNNEI. Trimming cost V 7 bases and J 4 bases, with 13 bases left between them. The CDR3 is 13 residues long. CDR3 in DNA: TGTGCCAGCATTCCAAGGGCCGGAGAGACCCAGTACTTC. Its protein is CASIPRAGETQYF.

The chain joins TRBV5-4 to TRBJ2-7; a possible D gene is TRBD1 (5 bases). The CDR3 covers 16 residues. Trimming cost V 0 bases and J 3 bases, with 16 bases left between them. CDR1 SGHNT and CDR2 YYREEE come from the germline V gene (reference sequence). CDR3 in DNA: TGTGCCAGCAGCTTGGGGGGCCAGACTTCCCTCTACGAGCAGTACTTC. Translated: CASSLGGQTSLYEQYF.

This clone showed up just a few times. The CDR3 sequence is CASSMRPGTVRSYSNQPQHF. The CDR3 coding sequence is TGTGCCAGTAGTATGAGGCCCGGGACAGTAAGAAGTTATAGCAATCAGCCCCAGCATTTT. This sequence joins TRBV19 and TRBJ1-5; the match to TRBD1 covers 7 bases. CDR1 is LNHDA and CDR2 is SQIVND in the germline V gene (reference sequence). With V trimmed by 3 bases and J by 0 bases, 17 bases remained unmatched. This CDR3 has 20 amino acids.

In its sample, this clone was seen a few times. An end of the junction differs from the germline gene, which may be a read error. The chain couples TRBV11-2 to TRBJ1-1, with a weak D call TRBD1 (6 bases). The CDR3 length is 14 residues. Germline assignment: CDR1 SGHAT and CDR2 FQNNGV. The CDR3 here is CASSPGQLPPEAFF. In nucleotides, the CDR3 is TGTGCCAGCAGCCCAGGACAGCTACCTCCTGAGGCTTTCTTT.

The gene calls are TRBV5-1 and TRBJ2-4; D is unresolved. Germline loops: CDR1 SGHRS, CDR2 YFSETQ. The CDR3 consists of 14 residues. V lost 6 bases, J lost 1 base, and 11 bases lay in between. DNA of the CDR3: TGCGCCAGCAATGACATGACGGCCAAAAACATTCAGTACTTC. It specifies CASNDMTAKNIQYF.

V usage is TRBV7-8 and J usage is TRBJ1-2; no definite D call. The CDR3 consists of 13 residues. V was trimmed by 3 bases and J by 8 bases, leaving 13 bases between them. Germline values: CDR1 SGHVS, CDR2 FQNEAQ. The CDR3 spells CASSLRMGEGYTF. In nucleotides, the CDR3 is TGTGCCAGCAGCTTGAGAATGGGAGAGGGCTACACCTTC.

This chain connects TRBV4-1 to TRBJ1-1; tentatively, D is TRBD1 (5 bases). V lost 4 bases and J 10 bases, leaving 16 bases between the germline ends. The germline V gene encodes CDR1 MGHRA and CDR2 YSYEKL. The CDR3 loop spans 13 amino acids. CDR3 sequence reads: CASSLDEGTVAFF. DNA of the CDR3: TGCGCCAGCAGCCTCGACGAAGGGACGGTAGCTTTCTTT.

The chain joins TRBV6-1 to TRBJ1-2, with 8 bases matching TRBD1. This CDR3 is built from 14 residues. Germline V gene lookup returns CDR1 MNHNS and CDR2 SASEGT. The ends lost 6 bases at V and 4 bases at J; junction bases unmatched: 7. The chain's CDR3 is CASSGQGFLYGYTF. As DNA, the CDR3 is TGTGCCAGCAGCGGACAGGGCTTTCTCTATGGCTACACCTTC.

V and J are TRBV6-1 and TRBJ2-4; D remains unclear. Per germline, CDR1 MNHNS and CDR2 SASEGT. There are 13 residues in the CDR3. Trimming pared 6 bases from V and 7 bases from J, leaving 13 bases between. Here the CDR3 reads CASSHSLQNIQYF. DNA of the CDR3: TGTGCCAGCAGCCACAGTTTACAGAACATTCAGTACTTC.

The chain combines TRBV2 with TRBJ1-4; 10 bases are shared with TRBD1. CDR1 is SNHLY and CDR2 is FYNNEI in the germline V gene. CDR3 length: 15 amino acids. V lost 8 bases and J lost 6; bases outside the gene matches: 9. CDR3 nucleotides: TGTGCCAGCTTTCAGGGTGGACAGGGGGATGAAAAACTGTTTTTT. Translating it yields CASFQGGQGDEKLFF.

V is TRBV4-1 and J is TRBJ2-5; D is perhaps TRBD2 (7 bases). V was pared by 1 base and J by 5 bases, with 14 bases between. Germline assignment: CDR1 MGHRA and CDR2 YSYEKL. This CDR3 spans 15 amino acids. CDR3 nucleotides: TGCGCCAGCAGCCAAGGAGGGGGGGCGCCGGAGACCCAGTACTTC. Its translation: CASSQGGGAPETQYF.

The chain couples TRBV27 to TRBJ2-7; D might be TRBD1 (6 bases). CDR3 length: 14 amino acids. In germline, CDR1 is MNHEY, CDR2 SMNVEV (reference sequence). The V and J ends lost 5 bases and 1 base respectively, with 12 bases between them. CDR3 sequence reads: CASSVDRKSYEQYF. The CDR3, as DNA: TGTGCCAGCAGTGTGGACAGAAAATCCTACGAGCAGTACTTC.

The J gene is TRBJ2-1, the V gene TRBV6-6, with 10 bases fitting TRBD1. V gave up 8 bases and J gave up 3 bases; unmatched junction bases: 4. Per germline, CDR1 MNHNY and CDR2 SVGAGI (reference sequence). This CDR3 has 14 residues. CDR3 in amino acids: CASLWTGGYNEQFF. The CDR3 DNA sequence: TGTGCCAGCCTTTGGACAGGGGGCTACAATGAGCAGTTCTTC.

This clone was observed a handful of times. The chain recombines TRBV19 with TRBJ1-1; 11 bases fit TRBD1. From germline, CDR1 is LNHDA and CDR2 SQIVND (reference sequence). The CDR3 spans 15 residues. V lost 5 bases to trimming and J lost 5 bases; unmatched junction nucleotides: 7. CDR3 region: CASSDPGQGVTEAFF. CDR3 in DNA: TGTGCCAGTAGTGATCCGGGACAGGGGGTGACTGAAGCTTTCTTT.

This clone was found a few times. The J gene is TRBJ1-5, the V gene TRBV18; the D gene is possibly TRBD1 (6 bases). The CDR3 totals 14 residues. Trimming removed 1 base at V and 4 bases at J, with 8 bases between. The germline V gene encodes CDR1 KGHSH and CDR2 LQKENI. This chain's CDR3 is CASSPQGGNQPQHF. CDR3 DNA: TGTGCCAGCTCACCACAAGGGGGGAATCAGCCCCAGCATTTT. Drawing the rest from reference TRBV18 and TRBJ1-5, the complete variable domain is NAGVMQNPRHLVRRRGQEARLRCSPMKGHSHVYWYRQLPEEGLKFMVYLQKENIIDESGMPKERFSAEFPKEGPSILRIQQVVRGDSAAYFCASSPQGGNQPQHFGDGTRLSIL.

The rearrangement links TRBV28 to TRBJ2-5; TRBD1 matches at 8 bases. Germline-derived CDR1 and CDR2 are MDHEN and SYDVKM. The V segment lost 6 bases and the J segment 1 base; nucleotides outside the gene matches: 7. The CDR3 sequence is 15 residues long. The CDR3 DNA reads as TGTGCCAGCAGACTGGACAGGGTGCCCCAAGAGACCCAGTACTTC. This codes for CASRLDRVPQETQYF.

The gene calls are TRBV5-1 and TRBJ2-1, with 8 bases identical to TRBD1. The CDR3 loop spans 14 amino acids. The V gene end was trimmed by 0 bases and the J gene end by 9 bases; junction bases not matched to a gene: 5. Looked up from germline, CDR1 is SGHRS and CDR2 is YFSETQ. The CDR3 loop is CASSLGQGAGEQFF. Here the CDR3 DNA reads TGCGCCAGCAGCTTGGGGCAGGGGGCAGGTGAGCAGTTCTTC.

The chain uses TRBV18 and TRBJ1-6, with D unclear. Trimming took off 2 bases at V and 0 bases at J, with 14 bases between the two ends. The CDR3 has 18 amino acids. Germline lookup yields CDR1 KGHSH and CDR2 LQKENI. The CDR3 DNA reads as TGTGCCAGCTCACCAATTGTGCTTAATCGCTCCTATAATTCACCCCTCCACTTT. It encodes CASSPIVLNRSYNSPLHF.

V and J are TRBV15 and TRBJ2-5; possible D gene TRBD2, 6 bases. The CDR3 runs to 12 residues. In germline, CDR1 is LNHNV, CDR2 YYDKDF (reference sequence). V shed 5 bases and J shed 4 bases, with 8 bases lying between them. CDR3 nucleotides: TGTGCCACCAGCTCGGGACTAGAGACCCAGTACTTC. Translating gives CATSSGLETQYF.